What follows are 32 T cell receptor beta chains derived from one specimen sequenced in a study of control samples from healthy donors and cancer patients. Method: immunoSEQ multiplex PCR; TCRdb's copy keeps in-frame clones and lacks some. This sample has about 130,000 clones, with over 85% found just once. Material: PBMCs. These receptors were taken from a man aged 45-65 years with head and neck cancer.

The chain joins TRBV6-4 to TRBJ1-2, with a tentative D call TRBD1 (6 bases). Trimming removed 2 bases from V and 2 bases from J, with 6 bases in between. This CDR3 is built from 13 residues. Per germline, CDR1 MRHNA and CDR2 SNTAGT. The CDR3 bases are TGTGCCAGCAGTGACCAGGGGAACTATGGCTACACCTTC. Translation: CASSDQGNYGYTF.

The J gene is TRBJ2-5, the V gene TRBV4-1; D is perhaps TRBD1 or TRBD2 (6 bases each). V dropped 0 bases and J dropped 5 bases, with 16 bases sitting between them. The CDR3 spans 16 residues. Germline CDR1 MGHRA, CDR2 YSYEKL. DNA of the CDR3: TGCGCCAGCAGCCAAGAACCGGGGGCCGATGTGGAGACCCAGTACTTC. It translates to CASSQEPGADVETQYF.

The CDR3 loop is CASNPGGETQYF. As DNA, the CDR3 is TGTGCCAGCAACCCGGGAGGAGAGACCCAGTACTTC. The chain uses TRBV3-1 (or the pseudogene TRBV3-2) and TRBJ2-5, with 7 bases matching TRBD2. The germline V gene encodes CDR1 LGHDT and CDR2 YNNKEL (reference sequence). Trimming removed 7 bases from V and 4 bases from J; junction bases left unmatched: 3. The CDR3 runs to 12 residues.

The chain employs TRBV5-6 and TRBJ2-5; 7 bases are a match to TRBD1. The length of the CDR3 is 13 residues. V lost 4 bases, J lost 3 bases, and 3 bases stayed unmatched. Germline loops: CDR1 SGHDT, CDR2 YYEEEE. This CDR3 is CASSQGTEETQYF. The CDR3 DNA follows: TGTGCCAGCAGCCAGGGGACAGAAGAGACCCAGTACTTC.

The rearrangement joins TRBV7-6 to TRBJ2-7; 10 bases are a match to TRBD2. Per germline, CDR1 SGHVS and CDR2 FNYEAQ. The CDR3 has 15 amino acids. With 3 bases clipped from V and 0 bases from J, the junction kept 2 bases outside the gene matches. The CDR3 sequence: CASSFSSGSSYEQYF. CDR3 bases: TGTGCCAGCAGCTTTTCTAGCGGGAGCTCCTACGAGCAGTACTTC. The whole variable domain, remainder taken from reference TRBV7-6 and TRBJ2-7, is GAGVSQSPRYKVTKRGQDVALRCDPISGHVSLYWYRQALGQGPEFLTYFNYEAQQDKSGLPNDRFSAERPEGSISTLTIQRTEQRDSAMYRCASSFSSGSSYEQYFGPGTRLTVT.

V is TRBV7-6 and J is TRBJ2-1, with 8 bases fitting TRBD1. The germline V gene has CDR1 SGHVS and CDR2 FNYEAQ. This CDR3 has 16 residues. V lost 4 bases to trimming and J lost 4 bases; unmatched junction nucleotides: 9. CDR3 in amino acids: CASSSTTGEIYNEQFF. The CDR3 coding sequence is TGTGCCAGCAGCTCGACGACAGGGGAGATATACAATGAGCAGTTCTTC.

The chain uses TRBV6-5 and TRBJ1-2; D uncertain. The CDR3 has 14 amino acids. Trimming removed 5 bases from V and 0 bases from J, with 10 bases in between. Germline CDR1 is MNHEY and CDR2 is SVGAGI. The CDR3 coding sequence is TGTGCCAGCAGTCCTCTAGGTACTAACTATGGCTACACCTTC. Amino acids: CASSPLGTNYGYTF.

The V and J genes are TRBV24-1 and TRBJ1-5; 9 bases fit TRBD1. V shed 4 bases, J shed 4 bases, and the junction held 7 bases outside the gene matches. Germline assignment: CDR1 KGHDR and CDR2 SFDVKD. The length of the CDR3 is 16 residues. CDR3: CATSDSGQGWNQPQHF. Here the CDR3 DNA reads TGTGCCACCAGTGACTCTGGACAGGGGTGGAATCAGCCCCAGCATTTT.

This clone was observed a handful of times. V gene TRBV5-1 combines with J gene TRBJ2-1; 7 bases match TRBD1. V trimming: 2 bases; J trimming: 8 bases; junction bases outside the gene matches: 4. The germline gives CDR1 SGHRS, CDR2 YFSETQ. The length of the CDR3 is 13 residues. CDR3 sequence (DNA): TGCGCCAGCAGCTTTGACAGGGTGGATGAGCAGTTCTTC. It yields the protein CASSFDRVDEQFF.

The J gene is TRBJ2-1, the V gene TRBV6-5; D is ambiguous. Per the germline V gene, CDR1 is MNHEY and CDR2 is SVGAGI. V shed 5 bases and J shed 3 bases, with 5 bases lying between them. The CDR3 contains 12 residues. The CDR3 here is CASSPNYNEQFF. In DNA, the CDR3 is TGTGCCAGCAGTCCAAACTACAATGAGCAGTTCTTC.

The chain combines TRBV18 with TRBJ1-3; D unresolved. V lost 3 bases, J lost 4 bases, and 7 bases lay in between. Germline V gene data show CDR1 as KGHSH and CDR2 as LQKENI. The CDR3 has 13 residues. Written as DNA, the CDR3 is TGTGCCAGCTCACCGAATGACGGAAACACCATATATTTT. Translating gives CASSPNDGNTIYF.

The chain combines TRBV27 with TRBJ2-1; 13 nucleotides match TRBD2. Germline CDR1 is MNHEY and CDR2 is SMNVEV (reference sequence). The CDR3 has 17 amino acids. V trimming: 3 bases; J trimming: 6 bases; junction bases outside the gene matches: 8. The CDR3 DNA sequence: TGTGCCAGCAGTTTCAAACTAGCGGGAGGGCCAATCAATGAGCAGTTCTTC. This codes for CASSFKLAGGPINEQFF.

V and J are TRBV6-6 and TRBJ1-1; 7 nucleotides align to TRBD1. J was trimmed by 6 bases and V by 6 bases; bases with no gene match: 10. There are 14 residues in the CDR3. Looked up from germline, CDR1 is MNHNY and CDR2 is SVGAGI (reference sequence). CDR3 nucleotide sequence: TGTGCCAGCAGCCCCTCGTGGCAGGGGGCTGAAGCTTTCTTT. This encodes CASSPSWQGAEAFF.

This clone turned up a few times. The rearrangement uses TRBV12-3 or TRBV12-4 and TRBJ1-1; 9 bases line up with TRBD1. Trimming cost V 6 bases and J 11 bases; bases outside gene matches: 4. The CDR3 runs to 11 residues. In DNA form, the CDR3 reads TGTGCCAGCAGCGACAGGGGGAACGCTTTCTTT. Residues: CASSDRGNAFF.

V is TRBV7-2 and J is TRBJ2-3; 8 bases match TRBD2. V gave up 5 bases and J gave up 3 bases; unmatched junction bases: 13. The V gene's germline CDR1 is SGHTA and CDR2 FQGNSA. The CDR3 totals 17 residues. The CDR3 loop is CASSPSLTSVGTDTQYF. The CDR3 DNA follows: TGTGCCAGCAGCCCTTCTTTGACTAGCGTAGGGACAGATACGCAGTATTTT. Looking up the rest from reference TRBV7-2 and TRBJ2-3 gives the full variable domain: GAGVSQSPSNKVTEKGKDVELRCDPISGHTALYWYRQSLGQGLEFLIYFQGNSAPDKSGLPSDRFSAERTGGSVSTLTIQRTQQEDSAVYLCASSPSLTSVGTDTQYFGPGTRLTVL.

The gene calls are TRBV4-1 and TRBJ2-7, with 8 bases aligning to TRBD1. The CDR3 totals 15 residues. The trim removed 4 bases at V and 5 bases at J, leaving 10 bases unmatched. Germline V gene data show CDR1 as MGHRA and CDR2 as YSYEKL. CDR3 residues: CASSLVDRDLDEQYF. CDR3 sequence (DNA): TGCGCCAGCAGCCTCGTGGACAGGGATTTGGACGAGCAGTACTTC.

This sequence joins TRBV6-6 and TRBJ1-5; D uncertain. Deletions cut 7 bases from V and 4 bases from J, with 11 bases between. CDR1 and CDR2 (germline): MNHNY, SVGAGI (reference sequence). The CDR3 is made up of 13 amino acids. CDR3 in amino acids: CASKIRVNQPQHF. CDR3 in DNA: TGTGCCAGCAAAATACGGGTGAATCAGCCCCAGCATTTT.

The V gene is TRBV18, the J gene TRBJ1-5; D gene uncertain. This CDR3 comprises 12 residues. The V gene lost 5 bases and the J gene lost 2 bases, with 4 bases spanning the gap. Germline V lookup: CDR1 KGHSH, CDR2 LQKENI. CDR3 in DNA: TGTGCCAGCTCAGAGGGCAATCAGCCCCAGCATTTT. It codes for CASSEGNQPQHF.

The chain is built from TRBV3-1 (or the pseudogene TRBV3-2) and TRBJ2-1; D not resolved. CDR3 length equals 13 residues. Germline V lookup: CDR1 LGHDT, CDR2 YNNKEL (reference sequence). V lost 0 bases to trimming and J lost 8 bases, with 8 bases between them. The CDR3 DNA follows: TGTGCCAGCAGCCAAGACTGGTCTTATGAGCAGTTCTTC. This translates into CASSQDWSYEQFF.

A single count supports this clone. The chain links TRBV2 to TRBJ1-6; 9 bases are a match to TRBD1. Losses at the gene ends were 8 bases for V and 6 bases for J; bases not matched to a gene: 5. The CDR3 extends over 14 amino acids. Germline V lookup: CDR1 SNHLY, CDR2 FYNNEI. The CDR3 DNA is TGTGCCAGCGGGGGACAGGGCGGTAATTCACCCCTCCACTTT. Translation gives CASGGQGGNSPLHF.

The CDR3 DNA reads as TGTGCCAGCACCCCGGCAGGAGGCACTGAAGCTTTCTTT. Amino acids: CASTPAGGTEAFF. The chain recombines TRBV3-1 (or the pseudogene TRBV3-2) with TRBJ1-1, with no clear D. This CDR3 comprises 13 residues. Trimming pared 7 bases from V and 4 bases from J, leaving 13 bases between. CDR1 is LGHDT and CDR2 is YNNKEL in the germline V gene (reference sequence).

The J gene is TRBJ2-1, the V gene TRBV30, with D possibly TRBD2 on 7 matching bases. CDR3 size: 15 residues. Germline V gene data show CDR1 as GTSNPN and CDR2 as SVGIG (reference sequence). The ends were cut back, 3 bases at V and 2 bases at J, with 14 bases in the middle. The CDR3 reads CAWRVGGRAYNEQFF. Written as DNA, the CDR3 is TGTGCCTGGAGGGTAGGGGGGAGGGCCTACAATGAGCAGTTCTTC.

This chain links TRBV3-1 (or the pseudogene TRBV3-2) with TRBJ2-3, with D maybe TRBD2 (6 bases). Trimming removed 1 base at V and 6 bases at J, with 14 bases between. CDR3 length: 15 amino acids. The germline CDR1 and CDR2 sequences are LGHDT and YNNKEL (reference sequence). The CDR3 bases are TGTGCCAGCAGCCAAGGGGATGTAGGAGGGGATACGCAGTATTTT. This sequence encodes CASSQGDVGGDTQYF.

This clone was recorded only once. The chain combines TRBV5-6 with TRBJ1-3; 7 positions match TRBD1. Germline V gives CDR1 SGHDT, CDR2 YYEEEE. This CDR3 comprises 17 residues. V shed 4 bases, J shed 1 base, and the junction held 11 bases outside the gene matches. The CDR3 here is CASSIAGTEISGNTIYF. CDR3 coding DNA: TGTGCCAGCAGCATCGCCGGGACAGAGATATCTGGAAACACCATATATTTT.

The V call is TRBV28, the J call TRBJ2-7; 9 bases fit TRBD2. CDR1 is MDHEN, CDR2 SYDVKM, per germline. V was clipped by 7 bases and J by 2 bases; unmatched bases: 6. This CDR3 spans 14 amino acids. The CDR3 protein is CASIRAGGPYEQYF. The DNA for the CDR3 is TGTGCCAGCATTCGAGCGGGAGGTCCCTACGAGCAGTACTTC.

The chain links TRBV7-9 to TRBJ2-5, with TRBD2 matching over 16 bases. The CDR3 is 19 residues long. The germline V gene encodes CDR1 SEHNR and CDR2 FQNEAQ (reference sequence). J lost 6 bases, V lost 4 bases, and 14 bases had no gene match. CDR3 amino acids: CASSSLLGLAGGNAQTQYF. CDR3 sequence (DNA): TGTGCCAGCAGCTCCCTCTTGGGACTAGCGGGAGGGAATGCACAGACCCAGTACTTC.

V usage is TRBV27 and J usage is TRBJ2-3; D not resolved. Trimming removed 5 bases from V and 0 bases from J, with 21 bases in between. This CDR3 has 18 residues. Germline CDR1 MNHEY, CDR2 SMNVEV (reference sequence). DNA of the CDR3: TGTGCCAGCAGTCACCTCGGGTCCTTAACCACGAGCACAGATACGCAGTATTTT. This gives the protein CASSHLGSLTTSTDTQYF.

This rearrangement joins TRBV13 to TRBJ2-7; 9 nucleotides match TRBD1. Unmatched junction bases numbered 2, after V lost 5 bases and J lost 6 bases. The CDR3 sequence is 12 residues long. CDR1 and CDR2 (germline): PRHDT, FYEKMQ (reference sequence). The CDR3 loop reads CASSETGGEQYF. The CDR3 nucleotides are TGTGCCAGCAGCGAGACAGGGGGCGAGCAGTACTTC.

This chain uses TRBV10-2 with TRBJ2-2; maybe TRBD2 (5 bases). The CDR3 is made up of 15 amino acids. The germline V gene has CDR1 WSHSY and CDR2 SAAADI. V lost 4 bases to trimming and J lost 5 bases, with 14 bases between them. CDR3 nucleotides: TGCGCCAGCAGTGCGGGCGGGCGAATGACCGGGGAGCTGTTTTTT. It translates to CASSAGGRMTGELFF.

The chain combines TRBV18 with TRBJ2-2, with no clear D. The CDR3 is made up of 15 amino acids. Trimming took 2 bases from V and 0 from J, leaving 7 bases between them. Looked up from germline, CDR1 is KGHSH and CDR2 is LQKENI. The CDR3 loop reads CASSPTNANTGELFF. CDR3 bases: TGTGCCAGCTCACCAACCAACGCGAACACCGGGGAGCTGTTTTTT. The full variable domain, completed using reference TRBV18 and TRBJ2-2, is NAGVMQNPRHLVRRRGQEARLRCSPMKGHSHVYWYRQLPEEGLKFMVYLQKENIIDESGMPKERFSAEFPKEGPSILRIQQVVRGDSAAYFCASSPTNANTGELFFGEGSRLTVL.

The J gene is TRBJ2-1, the V gene TRBV28, with D tentatively TRBD2 (7 bases). Germline CDR1 and CDR2: MDHEN and SYDVKM. V was trimmed by 10 bases and J by 2 bases, leaving 24 bases between them. This CDR3 has 17 amino acids. The DNA of the CDR3 is TGTGCCACCTCACCTGTCGTTGGGGGGGCCCCCTACAATGAGCAGTTCTTC. It translates to CATSPVVGGAPYNEQFF.

The chain employs TRBV28 and TRBJ2-7; 7 nucleotides align to TRBD2. This CDR3 spans 14 amino acids. Germline assignment: CDR1 MDHEN and CDR2 SYDVKM. V lost 5 bases, J lost 2 bases, and 6 bases stayed unmatched. CDR3 coding DNA: TGTGCCAGCAGTCCAGCGGGGAACCCCTACGAGCAGTACTTC. Its translation: CASSPAGNPYEQYF.